The source of this TCR beta chain is a study of graft-versus-host responses after intestinal transplantation. Study overall: Recipients obtained multivisceral, liver-intestinal, or isolated intestinal transplants.

Trimming cost V 0 bases and J 6 bases, with 9 bases left between them. In germline, CDR1 is SGDLS, CDR2 YYNGEE. CDR3 length: 13 residues. The table came from immunoSEQ multiplex PCR; TCRdb's copy has only in-frame clones and leaves some out. The sample consists of 130,000 to 150,000 clones, around nine tenths of them appearing once. Overall study results and limits: Recipient-marrow GvH clones were detected, some having first appeared in ileum or blood. Allografts carried high graft-versus-host to host-versus-graft clonal ratios in patients having graft-donor T cell macrochimerism.

On this clone: What it binds is not known.

This receptor was obtained from a human donor who received an intestinal transplant. Here the sequenced sample was unstimulated CD4+ T cells sorted from spleen or lymph node cells, taken before intestinal transplant. The rearrangement joins TRBV9 to TRBJ1-2, with D possibly matching TRBD1 (5 bases). CDR3 sequence (DNA): TGTGCCAGCAGCGTAGTTCAGGGAGATGGCTACACCTTC. Its protein is CASSVVQGDGYTF.